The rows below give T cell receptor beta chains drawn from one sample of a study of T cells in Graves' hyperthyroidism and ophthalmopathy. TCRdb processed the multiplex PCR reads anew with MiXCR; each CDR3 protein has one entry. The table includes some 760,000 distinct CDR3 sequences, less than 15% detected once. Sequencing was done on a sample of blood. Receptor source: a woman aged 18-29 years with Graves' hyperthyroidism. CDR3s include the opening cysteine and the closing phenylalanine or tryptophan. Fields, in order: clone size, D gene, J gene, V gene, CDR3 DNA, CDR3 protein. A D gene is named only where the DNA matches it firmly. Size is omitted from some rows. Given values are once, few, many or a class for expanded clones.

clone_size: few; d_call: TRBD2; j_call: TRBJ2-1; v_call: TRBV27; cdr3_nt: TGTGCCAGCACCCTGGGGGGGGAGCAGTTCTTC; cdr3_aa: CASTLGGEQFF
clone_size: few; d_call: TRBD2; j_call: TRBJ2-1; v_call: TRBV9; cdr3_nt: TGTGCCAGCAGCGTAGCTAGCGGGAGCAATGAGCAGTTCTTC; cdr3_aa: CASSVASGSNEQFF
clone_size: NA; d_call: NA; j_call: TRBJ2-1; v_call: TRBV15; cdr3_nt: TGTGCCACCTCCTCGGCTAGTACGGCCAATGAGCAGTTCTTC; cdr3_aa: CATSSASTANEQFF
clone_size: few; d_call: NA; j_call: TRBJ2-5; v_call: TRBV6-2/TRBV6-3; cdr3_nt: TGTGCCAGCAGTTACAGCGGGCTGGTTCAAGAGACCCAGTACTTC; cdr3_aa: CASSYSGLVQETQYF
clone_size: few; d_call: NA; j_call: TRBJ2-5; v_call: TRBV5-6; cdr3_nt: TGTGCCAGCGCAGCCAGGGAGACCCAGTACTTC; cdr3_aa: CASAARETQYF
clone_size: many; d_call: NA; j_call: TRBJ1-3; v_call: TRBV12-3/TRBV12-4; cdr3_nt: TGTGCCAGCAGTTTTTACCGAAACACCATATATTTT; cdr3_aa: CASSFYRNTIYF
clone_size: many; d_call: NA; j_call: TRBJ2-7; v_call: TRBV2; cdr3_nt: TGTGCCAGCAACCCGGGGTCCTACGAGCAGTACTTC; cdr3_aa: CASNPGSYEQYF
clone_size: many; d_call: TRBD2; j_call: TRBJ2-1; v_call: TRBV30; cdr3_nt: TGTGCCTGGGGGACCGGGACTAGCGGGCTATCCGAATACAATGAGCAGTTCTTC; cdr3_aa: CAWGTGTSGLSEYNEQFF
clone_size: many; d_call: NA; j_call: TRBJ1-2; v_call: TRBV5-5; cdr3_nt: TGTGCCAGCAGCTTGGCTGACCCCGCTCGGGGGCATGGCTACACCTTC; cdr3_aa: CASSLADPARGHGYTF
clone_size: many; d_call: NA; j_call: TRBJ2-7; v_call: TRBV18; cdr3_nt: TGTGCCAGCTCCGAAGGGCTAGTGGAGCAGTACTTC; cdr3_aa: CASSEGLVEQYF
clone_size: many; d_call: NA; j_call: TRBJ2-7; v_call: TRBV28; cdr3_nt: TGTGCCAGCAGCCTAGAATACACAGGGCTCAACGAGCAGTACTTC; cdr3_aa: CASSLEYTGLNEQYF
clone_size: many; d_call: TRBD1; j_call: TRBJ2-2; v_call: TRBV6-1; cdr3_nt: TGTGCCAGCAGTGTAGGGACAGGGGTTTACACCTCGAACACCGGGGAGCTGTTTTTT; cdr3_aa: CASSVGTGVYTSNTGELFF
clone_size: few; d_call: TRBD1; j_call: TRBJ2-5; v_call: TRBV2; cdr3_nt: TGTGCCAGCAGGCCCGGGACAGCACAAGAGACCCAGTACTTC; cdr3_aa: CASRPGTAQETQYF
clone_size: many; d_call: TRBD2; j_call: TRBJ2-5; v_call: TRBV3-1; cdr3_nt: TGTGCCAGCAGCCAAGATCCGATAGCGGGAGGGTCGGAGACCCAGTACTTC; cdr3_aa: CASSQDPIAGGSETQYF
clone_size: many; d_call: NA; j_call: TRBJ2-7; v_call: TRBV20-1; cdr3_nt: TGCAGTGCTGTTGAGCGGGCCTACGAGCAGTACTTC; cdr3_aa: CSAVERAYEQYF
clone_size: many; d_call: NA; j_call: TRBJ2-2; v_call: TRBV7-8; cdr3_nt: TGTGCCAGCAGCCAGACTCCACGACGGCGCAACACCGGGGAGCTGTTTTTT; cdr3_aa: CASSQTPRRRNTGELFF
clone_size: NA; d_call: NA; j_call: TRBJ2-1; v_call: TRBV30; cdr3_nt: TGTGCCTGGACTAGGCGGTTCGATGAGCAGTTCTTC; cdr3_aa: CAWTRRFDEQFF
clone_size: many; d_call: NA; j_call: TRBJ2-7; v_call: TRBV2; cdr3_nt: TGTGCCAGCAGTGGAGGTCAGGCTACCTACGAGCAGTACTTC; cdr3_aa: CASSGGQATYEQYF
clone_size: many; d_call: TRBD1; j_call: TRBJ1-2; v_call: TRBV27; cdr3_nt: TGTGCCAGCAGCTCAGGAGGCAGGGGGACCTATGGCTACACCTTC; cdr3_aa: CASSSGGRGTYGYTF
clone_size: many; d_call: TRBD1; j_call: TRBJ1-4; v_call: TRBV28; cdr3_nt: TGTGCCAGCCGATTTGACAGGGGGCGTGAAAAACTGTTTTTT; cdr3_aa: CASRFDRGREKLFF
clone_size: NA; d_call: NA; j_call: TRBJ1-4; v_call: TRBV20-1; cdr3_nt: TGCAGTGCTACAGGGTCGGAAGAAAAACTGTTTTTT; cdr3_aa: CSATGSEEKLFF
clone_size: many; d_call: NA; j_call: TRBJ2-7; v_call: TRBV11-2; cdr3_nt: TGTGCCAGCAGCTTTGGGTCCCCATCATACGAGCAGTACTTC; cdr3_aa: CASSFGSPSYEQYF